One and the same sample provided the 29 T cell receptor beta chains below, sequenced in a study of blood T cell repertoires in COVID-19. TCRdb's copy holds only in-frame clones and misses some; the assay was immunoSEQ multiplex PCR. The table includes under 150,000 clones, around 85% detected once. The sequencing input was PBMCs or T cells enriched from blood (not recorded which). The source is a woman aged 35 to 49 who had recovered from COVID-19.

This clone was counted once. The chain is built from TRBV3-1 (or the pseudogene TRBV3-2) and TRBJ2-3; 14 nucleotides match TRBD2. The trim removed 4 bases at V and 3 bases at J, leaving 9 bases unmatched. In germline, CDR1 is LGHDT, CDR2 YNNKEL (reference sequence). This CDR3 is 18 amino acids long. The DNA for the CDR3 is TGTGCCAGCAGCCTACAACCGGGACTAGCGGGAGATACAGATACGCAGTATTTT. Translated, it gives CASSLQPGLAGDTDTQYF.

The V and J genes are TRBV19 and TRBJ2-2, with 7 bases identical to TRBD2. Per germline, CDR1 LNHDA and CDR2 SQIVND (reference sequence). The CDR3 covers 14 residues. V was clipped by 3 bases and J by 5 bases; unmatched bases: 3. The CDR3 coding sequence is TGTGCCAGTAGTATTTTCGGGGGGACCGGGGAGCTGTTTTTT. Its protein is CASSIFGGTGELFF.

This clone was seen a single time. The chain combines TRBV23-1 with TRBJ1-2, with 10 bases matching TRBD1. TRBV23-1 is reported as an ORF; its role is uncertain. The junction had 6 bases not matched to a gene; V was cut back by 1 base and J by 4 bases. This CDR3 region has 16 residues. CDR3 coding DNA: TGCGCCAGCAGTCAATGGGACAGGGGATCTCGCTATGGCTACACCTTC. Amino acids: CASSQWDRGSRYGYTF.

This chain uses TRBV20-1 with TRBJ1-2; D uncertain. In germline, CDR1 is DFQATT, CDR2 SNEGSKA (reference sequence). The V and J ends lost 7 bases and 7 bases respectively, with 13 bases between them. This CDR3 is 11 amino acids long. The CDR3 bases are TGCAGTGTTCCCCTCCTCCCTGGCTACACCTTC. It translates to CSVPLLPGYTF.

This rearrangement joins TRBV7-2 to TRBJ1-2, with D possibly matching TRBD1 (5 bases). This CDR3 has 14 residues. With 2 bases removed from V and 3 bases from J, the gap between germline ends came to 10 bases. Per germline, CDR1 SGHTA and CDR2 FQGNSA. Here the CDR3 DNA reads TGTGCCAGCAGCTTACGCAGGGAAGACTATGGCTACACCTTC. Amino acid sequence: CASSLRREDYGYTF.

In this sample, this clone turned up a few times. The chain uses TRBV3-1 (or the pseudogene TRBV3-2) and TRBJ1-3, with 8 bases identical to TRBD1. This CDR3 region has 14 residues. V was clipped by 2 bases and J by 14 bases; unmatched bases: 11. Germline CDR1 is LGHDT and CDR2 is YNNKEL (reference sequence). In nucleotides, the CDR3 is TGTGCCAGCAGCCAACGGGCAGGGGGCGGGACGTTATATTTT. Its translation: CASSQRAGGGTLYF.

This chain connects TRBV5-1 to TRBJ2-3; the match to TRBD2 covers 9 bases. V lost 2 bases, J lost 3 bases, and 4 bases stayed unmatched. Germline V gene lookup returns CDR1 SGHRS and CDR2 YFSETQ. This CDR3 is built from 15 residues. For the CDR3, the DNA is TGCGCCAGCAGCTTAGGGACTAGCCGGACAGATACGCAGTATTTT. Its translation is CASSLGTSRTDTQYF.

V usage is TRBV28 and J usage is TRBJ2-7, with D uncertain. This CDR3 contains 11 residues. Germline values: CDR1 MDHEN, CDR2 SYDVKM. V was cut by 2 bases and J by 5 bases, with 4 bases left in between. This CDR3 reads CASSLRDEQYF. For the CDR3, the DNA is TGTGCCAGCAGTTTACGGGACGAGCAGTACTTC.

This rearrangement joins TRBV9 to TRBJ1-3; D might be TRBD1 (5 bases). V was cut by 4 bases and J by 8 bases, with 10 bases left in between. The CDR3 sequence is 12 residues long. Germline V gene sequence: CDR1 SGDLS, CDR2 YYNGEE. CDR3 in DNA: TGTGCCAGCAGCACCCAGGGTGACACCATATATTTT. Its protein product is CASSTQGDTIYF.

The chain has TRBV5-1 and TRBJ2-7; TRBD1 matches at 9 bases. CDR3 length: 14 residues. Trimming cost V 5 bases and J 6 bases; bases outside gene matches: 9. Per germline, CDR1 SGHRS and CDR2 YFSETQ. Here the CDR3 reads CASRATGGPGEQYF. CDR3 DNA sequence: TGCGCCAGCAGGGCTACAGGGGGCCCAGGCGAGCAGTACTTC.

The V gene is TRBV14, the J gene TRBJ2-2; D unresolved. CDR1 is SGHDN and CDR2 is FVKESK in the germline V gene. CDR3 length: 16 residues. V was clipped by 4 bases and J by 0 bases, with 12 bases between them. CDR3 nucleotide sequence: TGTGCCAGCAGCCGCCTTCGGTCCTCGAACACCGGGGAGCTGTTTTTT. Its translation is CASSRLRSSNTGELFF.

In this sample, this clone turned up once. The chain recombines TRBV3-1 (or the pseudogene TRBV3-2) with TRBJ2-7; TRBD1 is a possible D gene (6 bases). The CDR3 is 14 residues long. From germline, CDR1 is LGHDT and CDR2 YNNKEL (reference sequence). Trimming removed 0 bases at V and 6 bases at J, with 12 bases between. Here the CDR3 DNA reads TGTGCCAGCAGCCAAGACAGGGGTATGGGCGAGCAGTACTTC. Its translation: CASSQDRGMGEQYF.

CDR3 bases: TGTGCCACCAGCAGTGGGGCGGGGAACAATCAGCCCCAGCATTTT. It encodes CATSSGAGNNQPQHF. The chain joins TRBV15 to TRBJ1-5, with D perhaps TRBD1 (5 bases). This CDR3 has 15 amino acids. Germline lookup yields CDR1 LNHNV and CDR2 YYDKDF (reference sequence). The V and J ends lost 3 bases and 3 bases respectively, with 12 bases between them.

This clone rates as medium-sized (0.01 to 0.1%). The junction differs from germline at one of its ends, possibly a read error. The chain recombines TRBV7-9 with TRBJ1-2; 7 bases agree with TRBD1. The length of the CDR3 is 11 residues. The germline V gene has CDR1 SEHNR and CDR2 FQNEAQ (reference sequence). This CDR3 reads CASSLVGRGFF. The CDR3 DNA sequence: TGTGCCAGCAGCTTAGTGGGCAGGGGGTTCTTC.

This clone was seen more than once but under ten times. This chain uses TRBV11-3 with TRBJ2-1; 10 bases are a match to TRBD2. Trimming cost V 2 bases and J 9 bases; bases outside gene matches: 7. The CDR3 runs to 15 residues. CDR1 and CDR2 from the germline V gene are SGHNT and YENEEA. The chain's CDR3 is CASSLRAGGRSEQFF. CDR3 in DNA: TGTGCCAGCAGCTTACGAGCGGGGGGGCGCAGTGAGCAGTTCTTC.

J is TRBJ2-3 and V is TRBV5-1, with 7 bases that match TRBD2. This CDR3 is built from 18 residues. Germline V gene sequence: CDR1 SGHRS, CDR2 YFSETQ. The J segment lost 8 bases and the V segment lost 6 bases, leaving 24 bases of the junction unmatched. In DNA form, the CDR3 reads TGCGCCAGCACCTCTGTATATGAGGGAGGGCCGGGGAGAAGTACGCAGTATTTT. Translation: CASTSVYEGGPGRSTQYF.

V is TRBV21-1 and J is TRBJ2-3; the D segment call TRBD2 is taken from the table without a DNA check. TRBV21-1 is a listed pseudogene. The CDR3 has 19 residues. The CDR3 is CASSSYPGLAGGPPDTQYF. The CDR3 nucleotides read TGTGCCAGCAGCTCTTATCCGGGACTAGCGGGAGGGCCGCCGGATACGCAGTATTTT.

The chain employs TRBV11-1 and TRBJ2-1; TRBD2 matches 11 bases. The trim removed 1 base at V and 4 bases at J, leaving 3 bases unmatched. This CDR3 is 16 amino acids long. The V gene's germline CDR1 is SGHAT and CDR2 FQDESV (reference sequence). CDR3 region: CASSLDLAGGYNEQFF. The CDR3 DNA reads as TGTGCCAGCAGCTTAGATCTAGCGGGGGGATACAATGAGCAGTTCTTC.

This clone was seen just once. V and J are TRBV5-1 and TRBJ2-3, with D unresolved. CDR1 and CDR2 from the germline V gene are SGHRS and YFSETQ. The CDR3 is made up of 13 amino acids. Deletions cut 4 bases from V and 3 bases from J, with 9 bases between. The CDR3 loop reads CASSPPGTDTQYF. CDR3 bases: TGCGCCAGCAGCCCCCCCGGGACAGATACGCAGTATTTT.

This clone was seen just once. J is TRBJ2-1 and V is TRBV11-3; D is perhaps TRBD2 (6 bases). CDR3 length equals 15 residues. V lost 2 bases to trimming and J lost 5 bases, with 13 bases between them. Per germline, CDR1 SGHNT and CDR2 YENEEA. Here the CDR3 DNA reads TGTGCCAGCAGCTTAATGGAGGGAGGTAACAATGAGCAGTTCTTC. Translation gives CASSLMEGGNNEQFF.

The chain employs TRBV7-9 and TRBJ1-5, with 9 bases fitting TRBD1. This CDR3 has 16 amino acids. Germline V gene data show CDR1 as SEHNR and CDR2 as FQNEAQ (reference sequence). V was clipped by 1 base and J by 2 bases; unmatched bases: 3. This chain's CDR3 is CASSLGTGVGNQPQHF. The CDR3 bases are TGTGCCAGCAGCTTAGGGACAGGGGTAGGCAATCAGCCCCAGCATTTT.

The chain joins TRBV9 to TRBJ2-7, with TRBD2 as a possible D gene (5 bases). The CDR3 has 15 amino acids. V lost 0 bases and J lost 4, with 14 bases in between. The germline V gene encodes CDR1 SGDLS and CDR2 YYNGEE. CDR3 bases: TGTGCCAGCAGCGTAGTGGGGTCTAGCTTGTACGAGCAGTACTTC. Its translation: CASSVVGSSLYEQYF.

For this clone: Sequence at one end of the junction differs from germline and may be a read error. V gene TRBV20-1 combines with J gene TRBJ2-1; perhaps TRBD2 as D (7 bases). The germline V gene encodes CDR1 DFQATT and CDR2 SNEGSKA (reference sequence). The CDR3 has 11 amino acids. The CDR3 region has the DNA TGCAGTGCGAGAGGGGGGGAGACGCAGTTCTTC. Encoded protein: CSARGGETQFF.

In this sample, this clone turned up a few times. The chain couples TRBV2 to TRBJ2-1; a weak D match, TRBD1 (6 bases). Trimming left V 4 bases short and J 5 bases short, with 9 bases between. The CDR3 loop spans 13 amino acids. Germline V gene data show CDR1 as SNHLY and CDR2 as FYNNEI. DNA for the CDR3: TGTGCCAGCAGTGTTGACAGGCACAATGAGCAGTTCTTC. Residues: CASSVDRHNEQFF.

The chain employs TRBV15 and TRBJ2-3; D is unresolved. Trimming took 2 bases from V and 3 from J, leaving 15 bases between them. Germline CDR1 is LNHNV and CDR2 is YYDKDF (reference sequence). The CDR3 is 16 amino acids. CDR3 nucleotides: TGTGCCACCAGCAGATCTAGAAGCTCCCCTACAGATACGCAGTATTTT. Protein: CATSRSRSSPTDTQYF.

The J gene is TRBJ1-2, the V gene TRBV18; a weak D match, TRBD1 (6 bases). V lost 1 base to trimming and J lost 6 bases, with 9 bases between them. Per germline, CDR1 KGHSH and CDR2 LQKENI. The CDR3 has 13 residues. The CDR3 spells CASSPQDSDGYTF. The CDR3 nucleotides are TGTGCCAGCTCACCACAGGACAGCGATGGCTACACCTTC.

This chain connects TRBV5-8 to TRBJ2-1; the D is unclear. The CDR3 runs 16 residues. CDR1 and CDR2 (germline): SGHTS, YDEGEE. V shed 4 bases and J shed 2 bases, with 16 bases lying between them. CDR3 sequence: CASSRKPQVTYNEQFF. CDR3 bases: TGTGCCAGCAGCCGAAAGCCGCAGGTGACCTACAATGAGCAGTTCTTC.

CDR3 loop: CASSLTLSGTGVTGELFF. CDR3 nucleotide sequence: TGTGCCAGCAGCCTAACCCTCTCCGGGACAGGGGTGACCGGGGAGCTGTTTTTT. The rearrangement joins TRBV5-6 to TRBJ2-2, with TRBD1 matching over 10 bases. Germline V gene data show CDR1 as SGHDT and CDR2 as YYEEEE. This CDR3 is 18 amino acids long. V gave up 4 bases and J gave up 5 bases; unmatched junction bases: 14. Based on the CDR3 plus reference TRBV5-6 and TRBJ2-2, the full variable domain is DAGVTQSPTHLIKTRGQQVTLRCSPKSGHDTVSWYQQALGQGPQFIFQYYEEEERQRGNFPDRFSGHQFPNYSSELNVNALLLGDSALYLCASSLTLSGTGVTGELFFGEGSRLTVL.

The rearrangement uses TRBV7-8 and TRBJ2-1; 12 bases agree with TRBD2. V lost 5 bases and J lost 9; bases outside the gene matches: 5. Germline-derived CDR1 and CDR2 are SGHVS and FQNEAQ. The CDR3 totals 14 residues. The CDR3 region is CASSLTSGSREQFF. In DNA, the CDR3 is TGTGCCAGCAGCCTGACTAGCGGGAGTCGTGAGCAGTTCTTC. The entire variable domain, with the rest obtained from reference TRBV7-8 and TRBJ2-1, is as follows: GAGVSQSPRYKVAKRGQDVALRCDPISGHVSLFWYQQALGQGPEFLTYFQNEAQLDKSGLPSDRFFAERPEGSVSTLKIQRTQQEDSAVYLCASSLTSGSREQFFGPGTRLTVL.